This T cell receptor beta chain comes out of a study of radiation and T cells in renal cell carcinoma. Profiled with immunoSEQ multiplex PCR; TCRdb holds only in-frame clones, not every one. This table has approximately 140,000 clones, around four fifths appearing once. This clone was counted a single time. Time point defined: baseline pretreatment blood. The treatment is: 15 Gy SBRT to primary tumor, nephrectomy 4 weeks later. After SBRT, blood was collected at 2 and 4 weeks, plus baseline. The patient's renal cell carcinoma had clear cell pathology. The receptor was isolated from a woman between 50 and 59 years old with renal cell carcinoma. Sequences were derived from blood, sampled from a patient whose treatment included radiotherapy and nephrectomy.

For the CDR3, the DNA is TGTGCCAGCAGCTTAGGACAGGGCTTTGGCTACACCTTC. It specifies CASSLGQGFGYTF. The V gene is TRBV11-2, the J gene TRBJ1-2, with 7 bases identical to TRBD1. The CDR3 runs to 13 residues. V dropped 1 base and J dropped 7; count of bases not matched to a gene: 3. CDR1 SGHAT and CDR2 FQNNGV come from the germline V gene.